The 24 T cell receptor beta chains listed next were all sequenced from one sample in a study of blood T cell repertoires in COVID-19. Data came from immunoSEQ multiplex PCR; TCRdb stores just in-frame clones and leaves some out. The sample includes roughly 200,000 clones, roughly 76% of them seen just once. Sequencing used peripheral blood. Receptor source: a woman aged 35 to 49 with COVID-19, enrolled during active disease.

The chain joins TRBV5-6 to TRBJ1-2, with unresolved D. Per the germline V gene, CDR1 is SGHDT and CDR2 is YYEEEE. V was trimmed by 1 base and J by 4 bases, leaving 11 bases between them. The length of the CDR3 is 14 residues. The DNA of the CDR3 is TGTGCCAGCAGCTTGTTCGGGGTTGGCTATGGCTACACCTTC. Translated: CASSLFGVGYGYTF.

This clone has more than one count but fewer than ten. The chain recombines TRBV29-1 with TRBJ1-1; 9 bases fit TRBD1. In germline, CDR1 is SQVTM, CDR2 ANQGSEA. V gave up 3 bases and J gave up 8 bases; unmatched junction bases: 4. The CDR3 contains 12 residues. The CDR3 DNA reads as TGCAGCGTTGAGGCGACAGGGGGGGAAGCTTTCTTT. Translating gives CSVEATGGEAFF.

The chain recombines TRBV2 with TRBJ2-4; 10 nucleotides agree with TRBD2. V shed 2 bases and J 2 bases; nucleotides not matched to a gene: 3. CDR1 is SNHLY, CDR2 FYNNEI, per germline. The CDR3 runs 16 residues. The CDR3 spells CASSESSGRPKNIQYF. CDR3 sequence (DNA): TGTGCCAGCAGTGAATCTAGCGGGAGACCCAAAAACATTCAGTACTTC.

The chain carries TRBV2 and TRBJ2-7, with D tentatively TRBD1 (6 bases). Germline assignment: CDR1 SNHLY and CDR2 FYNNEI. CDR3 length: 14 amino acids. Trimming took off 4 bases at V and 6 bases at J, with 16 bases between the two ends. The CDR3 protein is CASSARVGASEQYF. The CDR3 DNA sequence: TGTGCCAGCAGTGCCCGAGTGGGGGCGAGCGAGCAGTACTTC.

This clone was found a few times. This chain joins TRBV4-1 and TRBJ2-2; D perhaps matches TRBD1 (6 bases). This CDR3 has 15 amino acids. The V gene's germline CDR1 is MGHRA and CDR2 YSYEKL. Trimming took 4 bases from V and 5 from J, leaving 14 bases between them. The CDR3 DNA reads as TGCGCCAGCAGCCTAGGAGGCGGACAGACCGGGGAGCTGTTTTTT. Encoded protein: CASSLGGGQTGELFF.

The chain links TRBV5-1 to TRBJ2-2, with 12 bases matching TRBD2. With V trimmed by 4 bases and J by 6 bases, 19 bases remained unmatched. The CDR3 sequence is 20 residues long. The germline CDR1 and CDR2 sequences are SGHRS and YFSETQ. CDR3 DNA sequence: TGCGCCAGCAGCAGGATAGGGACAGCCCTAGCGGGAGGGCGCGCCGGGGAGCTGTTTTTT. This gives the protein CASSRIGTALAGGRAGELFF.

V gene TRBV25-1 combines with J gene TRBJ2-1; 8 bases match TRBD2. Germline V gene lookup returns CDR1 MGHDK and CDR2 SYGVNS. The CDR3 has 16 amino acids. The V and J ends lost 5 bases and 4 bases, in that order; junction bases with no gene match: 10. As DNA, the CDR3 is TGTGCCAGCAGTTCCATTGGACTAGCTGATTACAATGAGCAGTTCTTC. Translation gives CASSSIGLADYNEQFF.

This clone was found once. The CDR3 DNA sequence: TGCGCCAGCAGCTTGGTCGCAGGGACGAACACCGGGGAGCTGTTTTTT. Residues: CASSLVAGTNTGELFF. This rearrangement joins TRBV5-1 to TRBJ2-2, with D perhaps TRBD1 (5 bases). Germline CDR1 reads SGHRS; CDR2 reads YFSETQ. The CDR3 is 16 residues long. Trimming left V 0 bases short and J 0 bases short, with 9 bases between.

This chain joins TRBV14 and TRBJ2-1, with 8 bases that match TRBD1. From germline, CDR1 is SGHDN and CDR2 FVKESK. There are 15 residues in the CDR3. V was pared by 3 bases and J by 3 bases, with 4 bases of the junction left unmatched. The CDR3 nucleotides read TGTGCCAGCAGCCACGGGACAGGTTTCTACAATGAGCAGTTCTTC. Translated: CASSHGTGFYNEQFF.

This sequence joins TRBV10-2 and TRBJ2-2, with 7 bases lining up with TRBD2. Looked up from germline, CDR1 is WSHSY and CDR2 is SAAADI. The trim removed 4 bases at V and 5 bases at J, leaving 13 bases unmatched. The CDR3 loop spans 17 amino acids. The CDR3 DNA sequence: TGCGCCAGCAGTGGGCGGCGGGGCGGGAGCGATACCGGGGAGCTGTTTTTT. Its translation is CASSGRRGGSDTGELFF.

The rearrangement links TRBV7-9 to TRBJ2-1; D is perhaps TRBD2 (6 bases). CDR1 SEHNR and CDR2 FQNEAQ come from the germline V gene (reference sequence). This CDR3 has 17 amino acids. V was clipped by 4 bases and J by 0 bases, with 16 bases between them. DNA for the CDR3: TGTGCCAGCAGCTCGGACTTCGGGACTGTCTCCTACAATGAGCAGTTCTTC. Translated, it gives CASSSDFGTVSYNEQFF.

This chain connects TRBV7-9 to TRBJ1-4, with D unresolved. This CDR3 has 15 amino acids. Trimming took off 0 bases at V and 4 bases at J, with 9 bases between the two ends. Per germline, CDR1 SEHNR and CDR2 FQNEAQ (reference sequence). The CDR3 sequence: CASSLANRNNEKLFF. As DNA, the CDR3 is TGTGCCAGCAGCTTAGCGAACAGAAATAATGAAAAACTGTTTTTT.

The rearrangement joins TRBV7-8 to TRBJ2-1; 7 bases match TRBD2. The CDR3 length is 18 residues. CDR1 SGHVS and CDR2 FQNEAQ come from the germline V gene. V trimming: 2 bases; J trimming: 5 bases; junction bases outside the gene matches: 15. CDR3 sequence reads: CASSLMASGLGTNNEQFF. The CDR3 region has the DNA TGTGCCAGCAGCTTAATGGCTAGCGGCTTAGGTACTAACAATGAGCAGTTCTTC.

The sample holds a few counts of this clone. The rearrangement uses TRBV4-1 and TRBJ2-2; maybe TRBD1 (5 bases). The CDR3 covers 14 residues. Trimming shortened V by 4 bases and J by 1 base, and 7 bases separated the two germline ends. The germline V gene encodes CDR1 MGHRA and CDR2 YSYEKL. The CDR3 DNA follows: TGCGCCAGCAGCCTCGGACAGAACACCGGGGAGCTGTTTTTT. Translation: CASSLGQNTGELFF.

The chain employs TRBV10-1 and TRBJ1-1; D remains ambiguous. The germline V gene has CDR1 WNHNN and CDR2 SYGVQD (reference sequence). Trimming left V 4 bases short and J 2 bases short, with 5 bases between. The CDR3 extends over 12 amino acids. CDR3 in DNA: TGCGCCAGCAGTGGAGGTAACACTGAAGCTTTCTTT. Its protein is CASSGGNTEAFF.

J is TRBJ1-6 and V is TRBV2; 7 bases line up with TRBD1. CDR3 length equals 13 residues. Per the germline V gene, CDR1 is SNHLY and CDR2 is FYNNEI. Unmatched junction bases numbered 4, after V lost 4 bases and J lost 10 bases. The CDR3 is CASSVTGSSPLHF. CDR3 bases: TGTGCCAGCAGTGTGACAGGGTCCTCACCCCTCCACTTT.

In this sample, this clone turned up once. The chain uses TRBV13 and TRBJ1-2; D may be TRBD1 (5 bases). CDR1 is PRHDT, CDR2 FYEKMQ, per germline (reference sequence). V dropped 1 base and J dropped 6 bases, with 15 bases sitting between them. This CDR3 contains 15 residues. The CDR3 protein is CASSLEQSGLNGYTF. In DNA, the CDR3 is TGTGCCAGCAGCTTAGAACAATCAGGGCTCAATGGCTACACCTTC.

The gene calls are TRBV6-5 and TRBJ1-6, with 7 nucleotides matching TRBD1. Germline V gene data show CDR1 as MNHEY and CDR2 as SVGAGI. The CDR3 spans 15 residues. Germline trimming cut 0 bases from V and 10 bases from J; bases unmatched to any gene: 6. The DNA of the CDR3 is TGTGCCAGCAGTTACTCACGACAGGGTAGCTCACCCCTCCACTTT. The encoded protein is CASSYSRQGSSPLHF.

In DNA, the CDR3 is TGCAGCGTCGGGTTGCCAGGGAGCAATCAGCCCCAGCATTTT. Its protein is CSVGLPGSNQPQHF. The chain uses TRBV29-1 and TRBJ1-5; perhaps TRBD1 as D (5 bases). The CDR3 has 14 residues. Germline V CDR1 and CDR2: SQVTM, ANQGSEA. V was pared by 6 bases and J by 1 base, with 13 bases between.

In regard to this clone: A read error may explain this, as a much larger clone is one base away. The V gene is TRBV5-5, the J gene TRBJ1-2, with 7 positions matching TRBD1. This CDR3 has 13 amino acids. The germline CDR1 and CDR2 sequences are SGHKS and YYEKEE (reference sequence). Trimming at V came to 4 bases and at J to 2 bases, leaving 2 bases not matched to a gene. The CDR3 nucleotides read TGTGCCAGCAGCCAGACAGGGAACTATGGCTACACCTTC. Amino acid sequence: CASSQTGNYGYTF.

The V call is TRBV5-8, the J call TRBJ2-4; the D is unclear. Germline V gene data show CDR1 as SGHTS and CDR2 as YDEGEE. Between the trimmed V and J ends, which lost 2 bases and 11 bases, there was a span of 11 bases. This CDR3 is built from 12 residues. DNA for the CDR3: TGTGCCAGCAGCTTTGTAGCAACACTTCAGTACTTC. This sequence encodes CASSFVATLQYF.

As DNA, the CDR3 is TGTGCCAGCAGCTTGGGGGGCGTGTTATCACCCCTCCACTTT. Protein product: CASSLGGVLSPLHF. This chain connects TRBV5-4 to TRBJ1-6, with a tentative D call TRBD1 (5 bases). V dropped 0 bases and J dropped 10 bases, with 11 bases sitting between them. CDR1 SGHNT and CDR2 YYREEE come from the germline V gene (reference sequence). There are 14 residues in the CDR3.

The CDR3, as DNA: TGCAGCGTTGAAGATCCGGTGTGGGGACAGGGTCCATACAATGAGCAGTTCTTC. Translation: CSVEDPVWGQGPYNEQFF. The chain has TRBV29-1 and TRBJ2-1; 9 nucleotides line up with TRBD1. The CDR3 runs to 18 residues. Germline trimming cut 0 bases from V and 4 bases from J; bases unmatched to any gene: 13. CDR1 SQVTM and CDR2 ANQGSEA come from the germline V gene.

Remarks on this clone: The same CDR3 can be traced to other DNA sequences in this sample. This chain links TRBV7-3 with TRBJ2-3; 9 bases match TRBD2. CDR3 length: 15 amino acids. The trim removed 5 bases at V and 2 bases at J, leaving 5 bases unmatched. The V gene's germline CDR1 is SGHTA and CDR2 FQGTGA. The CDR3 is CASSQAGGLTDTQYF. The CDR3 bases are TGTGCCAGCAGCCAAGCGGGAGGCCTCACAGATACGCAGTATTTT.